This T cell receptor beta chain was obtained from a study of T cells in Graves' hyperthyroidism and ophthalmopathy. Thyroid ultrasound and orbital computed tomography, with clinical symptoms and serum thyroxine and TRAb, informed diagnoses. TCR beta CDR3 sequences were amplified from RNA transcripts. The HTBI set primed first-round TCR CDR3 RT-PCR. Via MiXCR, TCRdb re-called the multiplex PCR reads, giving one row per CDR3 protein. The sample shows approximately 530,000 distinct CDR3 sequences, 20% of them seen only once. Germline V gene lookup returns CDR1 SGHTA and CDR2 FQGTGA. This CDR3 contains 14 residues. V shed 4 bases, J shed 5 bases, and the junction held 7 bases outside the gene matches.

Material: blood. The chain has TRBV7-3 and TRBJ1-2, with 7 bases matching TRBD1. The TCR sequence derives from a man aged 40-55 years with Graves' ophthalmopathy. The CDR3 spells CASSSRDSTYGYTF. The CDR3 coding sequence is TGTGCCAGCAGCTCCCGGGACAGTACATATGGCTACACCTTC.